Listed here are 2 T cell receptor beta chains from one sample, sequenced in a study of T cell responses to AZD1222 COVID-19 vaccine. The method was immunoSEQ multiplex PCR; TCRdb's version includes in-frame clones alone and lacks a portion of them. The table has about 110,000 clones, 87% seen once. The material sequenced was peripheral blood, taken on day 0 of AZD1222 vaccination. The origin of the receptors is an adult in good health.

The chain couples TRBV9 to TRBJ1-1; D gene uncertain. V dropped 3 bases and J dropped 6 bases, with 12 bases sitting between them. Per the germline V gene, CDR1 is SGDLS and CDR2 is YYNGEE. CDR3 size: 13 residues. The CDR3 region is CASSALGVAEAFF. The DNA of the CDR3 is TGTGCCAGCAGCGCCCTCGGAGTCGCTGAAGCTTTCTTT.

The CDR3 reads CATSLYSGQGADTQYF. The CDR3 DNA follows: TGTGCCACCAGTTTGTATTCGGGACAGGGGGCAGATACGCAGTATTTT. The rearrangement joins TRBV24-1 to TRBJ2-3, with 11 bases fitting TRBD1. The CDR3 runs to 16 residues. V lost 6 bases and J lost 4; bases outside the gene matches: 8. Germline-derived CDR1 and CDR2 are KGHDR and SFDVKD.